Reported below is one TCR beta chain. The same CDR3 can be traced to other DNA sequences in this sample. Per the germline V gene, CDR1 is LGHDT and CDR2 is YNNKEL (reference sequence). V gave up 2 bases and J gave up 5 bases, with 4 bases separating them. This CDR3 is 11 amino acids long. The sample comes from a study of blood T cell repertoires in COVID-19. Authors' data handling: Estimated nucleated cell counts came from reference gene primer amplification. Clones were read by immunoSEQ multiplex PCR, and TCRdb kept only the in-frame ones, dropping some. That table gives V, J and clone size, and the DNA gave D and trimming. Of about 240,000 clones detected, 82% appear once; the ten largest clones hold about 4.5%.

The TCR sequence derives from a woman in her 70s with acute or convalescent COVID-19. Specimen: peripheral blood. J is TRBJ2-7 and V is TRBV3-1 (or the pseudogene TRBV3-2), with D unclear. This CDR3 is CASSQSNEQYF. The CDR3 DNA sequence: TGTGCCAGCAGCCAATCTAACGAGCAGTACTTC.